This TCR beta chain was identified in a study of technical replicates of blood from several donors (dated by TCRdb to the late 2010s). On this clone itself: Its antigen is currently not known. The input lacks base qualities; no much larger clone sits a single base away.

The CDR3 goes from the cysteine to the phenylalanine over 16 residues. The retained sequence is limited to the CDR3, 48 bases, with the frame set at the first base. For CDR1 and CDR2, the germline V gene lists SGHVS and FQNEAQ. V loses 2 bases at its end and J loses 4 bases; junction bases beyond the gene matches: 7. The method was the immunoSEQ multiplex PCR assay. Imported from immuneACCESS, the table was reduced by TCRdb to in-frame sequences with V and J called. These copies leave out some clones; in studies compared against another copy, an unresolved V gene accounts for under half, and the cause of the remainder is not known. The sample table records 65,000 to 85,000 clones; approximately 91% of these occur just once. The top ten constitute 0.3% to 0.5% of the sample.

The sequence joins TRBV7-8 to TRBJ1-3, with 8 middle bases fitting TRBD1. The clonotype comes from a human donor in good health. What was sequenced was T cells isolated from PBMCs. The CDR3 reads CASSLWRQGNGNTIYF. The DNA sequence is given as TGTGCCAGCAGCTTATGGCGACAGGGGAACGGAAACACCATATATTTT.